The 20 T cell receptor beta chains below were found in one sample sequenced in a study of human T cells and chemical hapten exposure. TCRdb reanalysed the RACE reads using MiXCR and keeps one entry per CDR3 protein. This table has 82,000 or so distinct CDR3 sequences, 10% to 15% appearing once. Time point meaning: patch test 3, about 24 weeks after DPC sensitization. Treatment of the sample: therapeutic diphenylcyclopropenone sensitization with weekly scalp DPC. The sample was whole blood, taken in connection with sensitization to the hapten diphenylcyclopropenone (DPC). The receptor set was obtained from a woman aged 45-60 years with alopecia areata. Some clones in this sample may be carry-over from other donors' samples.

The chain links TRBV6-5 to TRBJ1-5; D uncertain. The CDR3 runs to 16 residues. From germline, CDR1 is MNHEY and CDR2 SVGAGI. V was pared by 5 bases and J by 1 base, with 15 bases between. DNA for the CDR3: TGTGCCAGCAGTCGAGGGCCTATTGGGAGCAATCAGCCCCAGCATTTT. Amino acids: CASSRGPIGSNQPQHF.

The J gene is TRBJ2-1, the V gene TRBV7-3; D may be TRBD1 or TRBD2 (6 bases each). The CDR3 runs to 15 residues. V lost 6 bases to trimming and J lost 5 bases, with 17 bases between them. Per the germline V gene, CDR1 is SGHTA and CDR2 is FQGTGA. The CDR3 coding sequence is TGTGCCAGCAGTTTAGGGGGGATAGCCAACAATGAGCAGTTCTTC. It translates to CASSLGGIANNEQFF. The variable domain in full, with the rest retrieved from reference TRBV7-3 and TRBJ2-1, is GAGVSQTPSNKVTEKGKYVELRCDPISGHTALYWYRQSLGQGPEFLIYFQGTGAADDSGLPNDRFFAVRPEGSVSTLKIQRTERGDSAVYLCASSLGGIANNEQFFGPGTRLTVL.

The V and J genes are TRBV6-1 and TRBJ2-3, with D possibly being TRBD1 (6 bases). V lost 5 bases and J lost 0, with 12 bases in between. Germline-derived CDR1 and CDR2 are MNHNS and SASEGT. CDR3 length equals 15 residues. CDR3 amino acids: CASSRRQASTDTQYF. The CDR3 DNA follows: TGTGCCAGCAGTCGCCGACAGGCGAGCACAGATACGCAGTATTTT.

V usage is TRBV27 and J usage is TRBJ2-4; 12 bases align to TRBD2. The germline V gene encodes CDR1 MNHEY and CDR2 SMNVEV (reference sequence). The CDR3 is 19 residues long. The V and J ends lost 2 bases and 2 bases, in that order; junction bases with no gene match: 10. This CDR3 reads CASSLATSGRYPTKNIQYF. In nucleotides, the CDR3 is TGTGCCAGCAGTTTAGCAACTAGCGGGAGGTACCCAACCAAAAACATTCAGTACTTC.

The sample holds a few counts of this clonotype. V gene TRBV6-1 combines with J gene TRBJ2-3; TRBD2 is a possible D gene (5 bases). The V gene lost 8 bases and the J gene lost 6 bases, with 15 bases spanning the gap. The CDR3 has 13 amino acids. Germline CDR1 and CDR2: MNHNS and SASEGT. CDR3 in DNA: TGTGCCAGCGGAGAGTCCGGGGTCGATACGCAGTATTTT. Translated, it gives CASGESGVDTQYF.

The rearrangement joins TRBV2 to TRBJ2-2; D is unclear. Between the trimmed V and J ends, which lost 4 bases and 5 bases, there was a span of 8 bases. The CDR3 length is 13 residues. Germline CDR1 and CDR2: SNHLY and FYNNEI. The CDR3 nucleotides are TGTGCCAGCAGTGGAGAGACGACCGGGGAGCTGTTTTTT. Translated, it gives CASSGETTGELFF.

The V and J genes are TRBV28 and TRBJ2-3, with 7 bases aligning to TRBD2. Per the germline V gene, CDR1 is MDHEN and CDR2 is SYDVKM. The CDR3 consists of 16 residues. With V trimmed by 1 base and J by 2 bases, 6 bases remained unmatched. The CDR3 DNA sequence: TGTGCCAGCAGTTTATATCGGCTAGCGGACACAGATACGCAGTATTTT. It specifies CASSLYRLADTDTQYF.

V is TRBV5-5 and J is TRBJ1-1; D remains unclear. This CDR3 has 14 amino acids. Trimming shortened V by 1 base and J by 1 base, and 8 bases separated the two germline ends. Germline CDR1 and CDR2: SGHKS and YYEKEE (reference sequence). In DNA form, the CDR3 reads TGTGCCAGCAGCTTGTATAGGACGAACACTGAAGCTTTCTTT. Protein product: CASSLYRTNTEAFF.

This clonotype was seen a few times. The V gene is TRBV12-3 or TRBV12-4, the J gene TRBJ2-7; 9 bases are a match to TRBD2. V shed 1 base and J 0 bases; nucleotides not matched to a gene: 4. This CDR3 is built from 16 residues. This CDR3 reads CASSLGLAGYSYEQYF. The CDR3 coding sequence is TGTGCCAGCAGTTTAGGTCTAGCGGGATACTCCTACGAGCAGTACTTC.

This chain links TRBV2 with TRBJ1-6, with 8 nucleotides matching TRBD1. This CDR3 is 14 amino acids long. Trimming cost V 2 bases and J 9 bases; bases outside gene matches: 3. Germline V gene sequence: CDR1 SNHLY, CDR2 FYNNEI. This chain's CDR3 is CASSEQGAFSPLHF. In DNA form, the CDR3 reads TGTGCCAGCAGTGAACAGGGGGCCTTTTCACCCCTCCACTTT.

The chain recombines TRBV12-3 or TRBV12-4 with TRBJ1-1, with D uncertain. Trimming shortened V by 6 bases and J by 8 bases, and 13 bases separated the two germline ends. The CDR3 totals 12 residues. The CDR3 region is CASSYLNKEAFF. CDR3 DNA: TGTGCCAGCAGCTATTTGAACAAGGAAGCTTTCTTT.

This clonotype occurred many times. In nucleotides, the CDR3 is TGCAGTGCTAGACAGGATAATCAGCCCCAGCATTTT. Amino acid sequence: CSARQDNQPQHF. This sequence joins TRBV20-1 and TRBJ1-5, with unresolved D. V lost 2 bases to trimming and J lost 4 bases, with 6 bases between them. In germline, CDR1 is DFQATT, CDR2 SNEGSKA (reference sequence). The CDR3 sequence is 12 residues long.

This clonotype has more than one count but fewer than ten. The chain is built from TRBV6-5 and TRBJ2-2, with 8 bases lining up with TRBD2. J was trimmed by 4 bases and V by 2 bases; bases with no gene match: 6. Germline CDR1 MNHEY, CDR2 SVGAGI. The CDR3 runs to 16 residues. CDR3 loop: CASSYLSGRGTGELFF. DNA for the CDR3: TGTGCCAGCAGTTACCTCAGCGGGAGAGGCACCGGGGAGCTGTTTTTT.

This clonotype came up a few times. The CDR3 region has the DNA TGTGCCAGCAGCTTTCGGAGCTCTGGGGCCAACGTCCTGACTTTC. Its protein is CASSFRSSGANVLTF. The J gene is TRBJ2-6, the V gene TRBV7-9; no clear D gene. Germline assignment: CDR1 SEHNR and CDR2 FQNEAQ (reference sequence). This CDR3 contains 15 residues. V was pared by 3 bases and J by 0 bases, with 6 bases between.

This clonotype was picked up a small number of times. The J gene is TRBJ2-3, the V gene TRBV11-2; D is undetermined. Germline-derived CDR1 and CDR2 are SGHAT and FQNNGV. The CDR3 is 13 residues long. V lost 5 bases to trimming and J lost 4 bases, with 10 bases between them. The CDR3 bases are TGTGCCAGCAGCCCACTTACCTCAGATACGCAGTATTTT. Amino acids: CASSPLTSDTQYF.

V gene TRBV21-1 combines with J gene TRBJ2-5; the table names TRBD2, a call not compared with the DNA. TRBV21-1 is a documented pseudogene. The CDR3 contains 18 residues. CDR3 coding DNA: TGTGCCAGCAGCAATCCATCTAGCGGGTACTCCCGCCAAGAGACCCAGTACTTC. Its protein product is CASSNPSSGYSRQETQYF.

A few counts support this clonotype. The chain has TRBV6-2 or TRBV6-3 and TRBJ2-2, with D perhaps TRBD2 (5 bases). Germline V gene data show CDR1 as MNHEY and CDR2 as SVGEGT. Trimming removed 4 bases from V and 1 base from J, with 10 bases in between. This CDR3 spans 15 amino acids. CDR3 loop: CASSSWELNTGELFF. The CDR3 DNA reads as TGTGCCAGCAGTTCGTGGGAGTTGAACACCGGGGAGCTGTTTTTT.

This clonotype has ten or more counts. V gene TRBV29-1 combines with J gene TRBJ1-2; tentative D call: TRBD1 (6 bases). The CDR3 sequence is 12 residues long. Germline V gene sequence: CDR1 SQVTM, CDR2 ANQGSEA. V was shortened by 5 bases and J by 7 bases, with 14 bases between the two germline ends. The CDR3 loop is CSVREGVGGYTF. Written as DNA, the CDR3 is TGCAGCGTTCGGGAGGGGGTCGGTGGCTACACCTTC.

This clonotype was seen at least ten times. CDR3 sequence: CTVVEGAYNEQFF. The CDR3 coding sequence is TGCACCGTAGTGGAGGGGGCCTACAATGAGCAGTTCTTC. This chain connects TRBV29-1 to TRBJ2-1; the D call may be TRBD1 or TRBD2 (6 bases each). The germline CDR1 and CDR2 sequences are SQVTM and ANQGSEA. CDR3 size: 13 residues.

This clonotype showed up many times. The J gene is TRBJ2-7, the V gene TRBV2; 9 bases match TRBD2. Looked up from germline, CDR1 is SNHLY and CDR2 is FYNNEI. V was clipped by 3 bases and J by 2 bases; unmatched bases: 2. There are 14 residues in the CDR3. CDR3 amino acids: CASSDAGGTYEQYF. CDR3 in DNA: TGTGCCAGCAGTGACGCGGGAGGGACCTACGAGCAGTACTTC.